The T cell receptor beta chain described here comes from a study of T cell responses to AZD1222 COVID-19 vaccine. Study observations and caveats: Within unmutated variant regions lay the reported targets of nearly half of spike-specific TCRs. Spike as a whole was targeted by vaccine-associated CD4 TCRs, dominant at 160-218 and 743-854. The breadth and depth of Spike-specific TCRs increased once two AZD1222 doses had been given.

Libraries were prepared by immunoSEQ multiplex PCR; TCRdb keeps only in-frame clonotypes and omits some of them. Here the sample spans around 190,000 clones, 88% being singletons. For this clone: The antigen remains unidentified.

Per germline, CDR1 DFQATT and CDR2 SNEGSKA (reference sequence). With 3 bases removed from V and 1 base from J, the gap between germline ends came to 12 bases. CDR3 length: 14 amino acids. This clonotype was obtained from an adult in good health. V and J are TRBV20-1 and TRBJ2-5; D unresolved. Sequenced here: peripheral blood, sampled on day 0 of AZD1222 vaccination. The CDR3 region has the DNA TGCAGTGCTAGTACCTCTAGGCTCCAAGAGACCCAGTACTTC. Amino acid sequence: CSASTSRLQETQYF.